What follows are 6 T cell receptor beta chains derived from one specimen sequenced in a study of blood T cell repertoires in COVID-19. Profiled with immunoSEQ multiplex PCR; TCRdb holds only in-frame clones, not every one. This table has 240,000 or so clones, around 86% appearing once. Sample: peripheral blood. Receptor source: a man older than 75 with acute or convalescent COVID-19.

A few counts support this clone. This chain joins TRBV28 and TRBJ1-2, with a possible D match to TRBD1 (5 bases). Germline V gene data show CDR1 as MDHEN and CDR2 as SYDVKM. This CDR3 contains 12 residues. V lost 3 bases and J 8 bases, leaving 10 bases between the germline ends. The CDR3 protein is CASSLSPGGYTF. In DNA form, the CDR3 reads TGTGCCAGCAGTTTGTCCCCAGGGGGCTACACCTTC.

The CDR3 sequence is CAWSVRPRPRRQGLCEKLFF. Written as DNA, the CDR3 is TGTGCCTGGAGTGTACGGCCCCGCCCGAGGAGACAGGGACTCTGTGAAAAACTGTTTTTT. The chain is built from TRBV30 and TRBJ1-4, with 7 bases that match TRBD1. V shed 0 bases, J shed 7 bases, and the junction held 23 bases outside the gene matches. The V gene's germline CDR1 is GTSNPN and CDR2 SVGIG (reference sequence). The CDR3 length is 20 residues.

In this sample, this clone turned up once. This sequence joins TRBV6-2 or TRBV6-3 and TRBJ1-6; D is unclear. V gave up 0 bases and J gave up 9 bases, with 12 bases separating them. The germline V gene encodes CDR1 MNHEY and CDR2 SVGEGT. The CDR3 has 15 amino acids. The CDR3 DNA reads TGTGCCAGCAGTTACTCGACACCCGTCGGTTCACCCCTCCACTTT. This sequence encodes CASSYSTPVGSPLHF.

The V and J genes are TRBV3-1 (or the pseudogene TRBV3-2) and TRBJ1-1, with D possibly being TRBD1 (5 bases). Germline V gives CDR1 LGHDT, CDR2 YNNKEL (reference sequence). Trimming pared 1 base from V and 7 bases from J, leaving 10 bases between. The CDR3 consists of 13 residues. The CDR3 coding sequence is TGTGCCAGCAGCCAAGTTTCAGGGCGTGAAGCTTTCTTT. This encodes CASSQVSGREAFF.

The chain carries TRBV6-5 and TRBJ2-7; 7 bases map to TRBD1. With 0 bases clipped from V and 6 bases from J, the junction kept 11 bases outside the gene matches. The CDR3 spans 16 residues. Germline V CDR1 and CDR2: MNHEY, SVGAGI. CDR3: CASSYSRTGLPGEQYF. DNA of the CDR3: TGTGCCAGCAGTTACTCTCGGACAGGTCTGCCTGGCGAGCAGTACTTC.

This rearrangement joins TRBV4-3 to TRBJ1-4; D perhaps matches TRBD1 (5 bases). The germline CDR1 and CDR2 sequences are LGHNA and YSLEER. The CDR3 contains 14 residues. Trimming left V 1 base short and J 8 bases short, with 11 bases between. CDR3 bases: TGCGCCAGCAGCCAAGCTAGGGGTGGCGAAAAACTGTTTTTT. This codes for CASSQARGGEKLFF.